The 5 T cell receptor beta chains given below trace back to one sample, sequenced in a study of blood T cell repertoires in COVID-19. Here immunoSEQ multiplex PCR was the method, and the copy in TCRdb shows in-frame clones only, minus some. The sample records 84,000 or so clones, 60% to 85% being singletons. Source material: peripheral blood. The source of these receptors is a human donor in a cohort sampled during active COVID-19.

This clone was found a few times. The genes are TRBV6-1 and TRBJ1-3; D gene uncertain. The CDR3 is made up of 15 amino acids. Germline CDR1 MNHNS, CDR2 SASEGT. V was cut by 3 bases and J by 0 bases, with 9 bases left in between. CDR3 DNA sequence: TGTGCCAGCAGTGAGGGCCAGAGCTCTGGAAACACCATATATTTT. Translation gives CASSEGQSSGNTIYF.

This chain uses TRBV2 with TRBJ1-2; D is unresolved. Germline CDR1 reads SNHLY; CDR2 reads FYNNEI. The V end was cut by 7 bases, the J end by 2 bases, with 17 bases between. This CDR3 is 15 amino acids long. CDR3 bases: TGTGCCAGCACCACTACCCCTCGAGGAAACTATGGCTACACCTTC. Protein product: CASTTTPRGNYGYTF.

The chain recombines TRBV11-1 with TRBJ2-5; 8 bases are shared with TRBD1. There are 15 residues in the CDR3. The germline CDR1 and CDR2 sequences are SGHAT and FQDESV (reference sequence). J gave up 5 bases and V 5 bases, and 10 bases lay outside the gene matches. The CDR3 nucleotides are TGTGCCAGCAGCCCATGGACAGGGCTCCAGGAGACCCAGTACTTC. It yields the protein CASSPWTGLQETQYF.

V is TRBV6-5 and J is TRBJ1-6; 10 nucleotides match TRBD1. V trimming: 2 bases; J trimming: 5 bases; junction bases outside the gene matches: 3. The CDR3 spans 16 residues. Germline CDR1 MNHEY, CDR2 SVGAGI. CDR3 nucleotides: TGTGCCAGCAGTTACGAGGGACAGGGGCATAATTCACCCCTCCACTTT. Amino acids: CASSYEGQGHNSPLHF.

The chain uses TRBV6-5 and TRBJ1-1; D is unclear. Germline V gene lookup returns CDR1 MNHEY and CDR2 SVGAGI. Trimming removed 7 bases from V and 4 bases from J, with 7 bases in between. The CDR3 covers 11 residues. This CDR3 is CASKEVTEAFF. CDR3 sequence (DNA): TGTGCCAGCAAGGAGGTCACTGAAGCTTTCTTT.